The TCR beta chain described here comes from a study of quantifying T cell responses using KT2 cells. Overall study: cDNA was made from DNase-treated RNA using alpha and beta constant primers. The T4 ligation step was estimated to exceed 8.5% efficiency under optimum conditions. The second PCR ran as a qPCR until a predetermined fluorescence threshold was reached.

A single-stranded UMI oligo with SP2 sequence was ligated to cDNA 3' ends. First-round PCR used around 4 cycles and beta primers RC1.1 and RC1.2 covering TRBC1 and TRBC2. TCRdb re-called the UMI-ligation and nested PCR reads with MiXCR, one entry per CDR3 protein. The sample contains 60,000 or so distinct CDR3 sequences, around 12% of which appear only once. The CDR3 length is 15 residues. Trimming removed 6 bases from V and 0 bases from J, with 12 bases in between. Germline lookup yields CDR1 MNHEY and CDR2 SVGEGT. Unfractionated PBMC were spiked with known numbers of KT2 clone cells. Fixed numbers of PBMC received varying amounts of KT2 cells. This clonotype was observed a handful of times.

V gene TRBV6-2 or TRBV6-3 combines with J gene TRBJ1-5; D is uncertain. What was sequenced was PBMCs spiked with cells of the T cell clone KT2. The receptor was isolated from a human donor. CDR3 sequence: CASSRTSNSNQPQHF. CDR3 bases: TGTGCCAGCAGCCGGACCTCGAATAGCAATCAGCCCCAGCATTTT.